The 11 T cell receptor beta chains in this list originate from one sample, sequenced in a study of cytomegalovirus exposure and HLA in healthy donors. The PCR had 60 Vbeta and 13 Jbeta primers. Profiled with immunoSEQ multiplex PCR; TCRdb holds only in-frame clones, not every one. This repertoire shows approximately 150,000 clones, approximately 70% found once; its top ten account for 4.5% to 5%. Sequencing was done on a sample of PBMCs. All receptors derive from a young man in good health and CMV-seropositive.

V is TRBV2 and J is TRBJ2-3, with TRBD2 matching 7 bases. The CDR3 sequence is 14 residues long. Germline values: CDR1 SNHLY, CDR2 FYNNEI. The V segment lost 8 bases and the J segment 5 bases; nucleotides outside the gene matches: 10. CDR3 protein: CASLLARGGDTQYF. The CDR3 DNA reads TGTGCCAGCCTACTAGCGCGGGGAGGAGATACGCAGTATTTT.

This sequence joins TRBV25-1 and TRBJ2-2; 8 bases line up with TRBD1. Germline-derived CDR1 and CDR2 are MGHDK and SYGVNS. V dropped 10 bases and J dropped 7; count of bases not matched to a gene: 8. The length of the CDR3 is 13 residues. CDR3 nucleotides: TGTGCCATCCGGCAGGGGGCCGGCGGGGAGCTGTTTTTT. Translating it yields CAIRQGAGGELFF.

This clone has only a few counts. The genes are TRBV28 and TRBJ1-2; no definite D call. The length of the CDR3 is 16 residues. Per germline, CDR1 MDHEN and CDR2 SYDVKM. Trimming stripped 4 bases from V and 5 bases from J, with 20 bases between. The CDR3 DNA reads TGTGCCAGCAGTTATGACTTACCGATAGCCCCTTATGGCTACACCTTC. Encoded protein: CASSYDLPIAPYGYTF.

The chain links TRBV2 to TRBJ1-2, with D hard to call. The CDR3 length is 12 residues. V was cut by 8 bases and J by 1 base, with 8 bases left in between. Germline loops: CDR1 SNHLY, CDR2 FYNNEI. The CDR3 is CASQADNYGYTF. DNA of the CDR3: TGTGCCAGCCAGGCCGATAACTATGGCTACACCTTC.

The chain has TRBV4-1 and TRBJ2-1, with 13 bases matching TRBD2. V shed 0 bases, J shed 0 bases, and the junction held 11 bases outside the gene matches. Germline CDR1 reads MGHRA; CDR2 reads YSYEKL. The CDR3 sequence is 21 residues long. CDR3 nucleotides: TGCGCCAGCAGCCAAGATCGTTTCGGGACTAGCGGGGCTAGCTCCTACAATGAGCAGTTCTTC. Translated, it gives CASSQDRFGTSGASSYNEQFF.

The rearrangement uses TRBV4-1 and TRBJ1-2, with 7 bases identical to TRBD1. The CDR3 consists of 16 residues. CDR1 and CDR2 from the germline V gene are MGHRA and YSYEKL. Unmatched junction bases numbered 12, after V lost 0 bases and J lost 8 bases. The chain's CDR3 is CASSQEVVGGVQGYTF. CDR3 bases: TGCGCCAGCAGCCAAGAAGTAGTAGGGGGCGTCCAAGGCTACACCTTC.

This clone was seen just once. CDR3 sequence (DNA): TGTGCCACCAGCAGAGCAGGCTCTAACTATGGCTACACCTTC. Translation gives CATSRAGSNYGYTF. The V and J genes are TRBV15 and TRBJ1-2; D gene ambiguous. V gave up 1 base and J gave up 0 bases, with 6 bases separating them. Germline V gene data show CDR1 as LNHNV and CDR2 as YYDKDF (reference sequence). This CDR3 is built from 14 residues.

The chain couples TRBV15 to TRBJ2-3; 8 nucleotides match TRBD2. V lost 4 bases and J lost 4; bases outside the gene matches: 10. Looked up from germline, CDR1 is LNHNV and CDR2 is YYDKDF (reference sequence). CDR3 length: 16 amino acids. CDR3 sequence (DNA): TGTGCCACCAGCAAAGGGATCGGACTAGCTTCAGATACGCAGTATTTT. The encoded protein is CATSKGIGLASDTQYF.

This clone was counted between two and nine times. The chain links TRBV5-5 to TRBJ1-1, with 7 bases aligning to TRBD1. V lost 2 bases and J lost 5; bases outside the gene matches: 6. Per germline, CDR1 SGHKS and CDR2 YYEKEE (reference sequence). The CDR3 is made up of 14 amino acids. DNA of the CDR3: TGTGCCAGCAGCTTAGTGGACAGGAGGACTGAAGCTTTCTTT. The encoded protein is CASSLVDRRTEAFF.

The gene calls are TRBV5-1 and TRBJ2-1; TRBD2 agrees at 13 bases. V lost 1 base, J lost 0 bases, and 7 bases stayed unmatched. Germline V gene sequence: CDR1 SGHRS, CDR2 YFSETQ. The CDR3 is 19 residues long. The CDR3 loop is CASSLLSLAGGVSYNEQFF. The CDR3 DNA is TGCGCCAGCAGCTTGTTATCACTAGCGGGAGGGGTCTCCTACAATGAGCAGTTCTTC.

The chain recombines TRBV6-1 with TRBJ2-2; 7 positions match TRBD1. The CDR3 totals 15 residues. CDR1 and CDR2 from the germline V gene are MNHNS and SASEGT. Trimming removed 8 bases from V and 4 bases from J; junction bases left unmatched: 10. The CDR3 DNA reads TGTGCCAGCCGAGTAACAGGGGTCGGCACCGGGGAGCTGTTTTTT. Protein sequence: CASRVTGVGTGELFF.